This T cell receptor (beta chain) was retrieved from a study of blood T cell repertoires in COVID-19. Study at large: PBMCs, B-cell-depleted T cells, or T cells were the source of the cDNA or gDNA that made up the material.

The V end lost 8 bases, the J end lost 5 bases, and 13 bases lay between the germline ends. The CDR3 runs to 12 residues. The V gene's germline CDR1 is MNHEY and CDR2 SVGAGI. The authors' processing: Using reference gene primer amplification, nucleated cell counts were estimated. Data came from immunoSEQ multiplex PCR; TCRdb stores just in-frame clones and leaves some out. V and J calls and clone size follow that table, whereas D and trimming were derived from the DNA. The sample lists 300,000 or so clones; about 91% were seen once. The source is a woman aged 25-40 years who had recovered from COVID-19. The chain is built from TRBV6-5 and TRBJ2-7; D perhaps matches TRBD1 (5 bases). The sequenced sample consisted of peripheral blood. The CDR3 region is CASQGRRDEQYF. As DNA, the CDR3 is TGTGCCAGCCAGGGTAGACGGGACGAGCAGTACTTC.